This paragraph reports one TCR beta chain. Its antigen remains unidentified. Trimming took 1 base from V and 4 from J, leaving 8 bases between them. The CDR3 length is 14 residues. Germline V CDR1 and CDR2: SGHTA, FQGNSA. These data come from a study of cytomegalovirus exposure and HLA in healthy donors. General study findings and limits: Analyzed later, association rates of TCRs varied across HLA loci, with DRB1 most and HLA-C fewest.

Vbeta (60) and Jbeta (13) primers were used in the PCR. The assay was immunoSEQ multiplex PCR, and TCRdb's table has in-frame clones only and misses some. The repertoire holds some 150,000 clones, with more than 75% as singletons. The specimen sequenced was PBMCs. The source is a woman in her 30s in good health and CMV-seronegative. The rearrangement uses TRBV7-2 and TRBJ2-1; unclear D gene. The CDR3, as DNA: TGTGCCAGCAGCTTAGATATCCCTTACAATGAGCAGTTCTTC. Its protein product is CASSLDIPYNEQFF.